These 17 T cell receptor beta chains share one sample of origin, sequenced in a study of CD8+CD57+ T cells in acquired aplastic anemia. It was genomic DNA that served as the template for profiling TCR beta VDJ and CDR3. A single record per CDR3 protein comes from TCRdb applying MiXCR to the reads. The sample has about 200,000 distinct CDR3 sequences, roughly two thirds seen once. The authors sequenced patients whose flow cytometry had shown CD8+CD57+ cell expansion. Sequencing was carried out using sorted CD4+, CD8+, or CD8+CD57+ T cells (not recorded which) from PBMCs. These receptors were obtained from a human donor with aplastic anemia.

J is TRBJ2-7 and V is TRBV20-1; no clear D. The V gene lost 5 bases and the J gene lost 3 bases, with 8 bases spanning the gap. The V gene's germline CDR1 is DFQATT and CDR2 SNEGSKA (reference sequence). The CDR3 is made up of 11 amino acids. The CDR3 is CSALPIYEQYF. The DNA of the CDR3 is TGCAGTGCTCTACCAATCTACGAGCAGTACTTC.

In its sample, this clonotype was seen a few times. This chain links TRBV15 with TRBJ2-3; tentative D call: TRBD2 (5 bases). The CDR3 is made up of 15 amino acids. Germline values: CDR1 LNHNV, CDR2 YYDKDF (reference sequence). V lost 2 bases and J 5 bases, leaving 14 bases between the germline ends. In nucleotides, the CDR3 is TGTGCCACCAGCAGACTCCCCCTAGCAGGAGATACGCAGTATTTT. It encodes CATSRLPLAGDTQYF. Combining the CDR3 with reference TRBV15 and TRBJ2-3 gives the whole variable domain DAMVIQNPRYQVTQFGKPVTLSCSQTLNHNVMYWYQQKSSQAPKLLFHYYDKDFNNEADTPDNFQSRRPNTSFCFLDIRSPGLGDTAMYLCATSRLPLAGDTQYFGPGTRLTVL.

CDR3 in amino acids: CSATGLAGRTNEQFF. The CDR3 DNA follows: TGCAGTGCTACGGGACTAGCGGGACGTACAAATGAGCAGTTCTTC. This rearrangement joins TRBV20-1 to TRBJ2-1; 13 bases agree with TRBD2. The junction had 7 bases not matched to a gene; V was cut back by 4 bases and J by 7 bases. The germline V gene encodes CDR1 DFQATT and CDR2 SNEGSKA (reference sequence). The CDR3 consists of 15 residues.

This clonotype showed up just a few times. CDR3 nucleotide sequence: TGCAGTGCTAGGTTCCTAGCGGCATTCTACAATGAGCAGTTCTTC. Translation gives CSARFLAAFYNEQFF. The chain employs TRBV20-1 and TRBJ2-1; TRBD2 matches at 7 bases. CDR1 and CDR2 from the germline V gene are DFQATT and SNEGSKA (reference sequence). The CDR3 is 15 amino acids. Germline trimming cut 3 bases from V and 3 bases from J; bases unmatched to any gene: 8.

The J gene is TRBJ2-7, the V gene TRBV24-1, with TRBD1 matching over 10 bases. Germline CDR1 reads KGHDR; CDR2 reads SFDVKD. V gave up 4 bases and J gave up 5 bases; unmatched junction bases: 7. The length of the CDR3 is 15 residues. The CDR3 bases are TGTGCCACCAGTGACCCCACCGGGACAGGGGACGAGCAGTACTTC. It yields the protein CATSDPTGTGDEQYF.

The table lists this clonotype with a few counts. The chain couples TRBV15 to TRBJ1-1; D not certain. The V gene's germline CDR1 is LNHNV and CDR2 YYDKDF (reference sequence). The CDR3 loop spans 12 amino acids. V was trimmed by 0 bases and J by 6 bases, leaving 5 bases between them. The CDR3 reads CATSRDQSEAFF. The DNA for the CDR3 is TGTGCCACCAGCAGAGACCAGTCTGAAGCTTTCTTT.

This clonotype was detected ten times or more. The rearrangement uses TRBV5-1 and TRBJ2-7; D unresolved. The CDR3 spans 13 residues. The V and J ends lost 0 bases and 0 bases respectively, with 4 bases between them. Per germline, CDR1 SGHRS and CDR2 YFSETQ. CDR3 in amino acids: CASSLAPSYEQYF. For the CDR3, the DNA is TGCGCCAGCAGCTTGGCCCCCTCCTACGAGCAGTACTTC.

The chain couples TRBV28 to TRBJ2-3, with D possibly being TRBD2 (7 bases). Germline-derived CDR1 and CDR2 are MDHEN and SYDVKM. The CDR3 extends over 15 amino acids. V gave up 4 bases and J gave up 1 base, with 12 bases separating them. CDR3 protein: CASSSSRGRTDTQYF. The CDR3 DNA reads as TGTGCCAGCAGTTCCTCGCGGGGGCGCACAGATACGCAGTATTTT.

As for this clonotype: Given the absence of the conserved phenylalanine or tryptophan at the CDR3 end, a read error is likely. It is unclear where the CDR3 begins or ends on the DNA, so no DNA is shown, and the CDR3 is as TCRdb lists it. The V call is TRBV5-6, the J call TRBJ2-7. From germline, CDR1 is SGHDT and CDR2 YYEEEE. The CDR3 spans 9 amino acids, including both terminal residues. The CDR3 spells CASSLDVGL.

This rearrangement joins TRBV5-1 to TRBJ1-2; the D gene is possibly TRBD1 (6 bases). Germline-derived CDR1 and CDR2 are SGHRS and YFSETQ. The CDR3 consists of 11 residues. Trimming took off 8 bases at V and 6 bases at J, with 11 bases between the two ends. The CDR3 sequence is CASRDTHGYTF. CDR3 nucleotides: TGCGCCAGTCGGGACACCCATGGCTACACCTTC.

The CDR3: CASSVSGASYEQYF. The CDR3 DNA follows: TGTGCCAGTAGTGTGTCAGGGGCCTCCTACGAGCAGTACTTC. The V and J genes are TRBV19 and TRBJ2-7, with a weak D call TRBD1 (6 bases). The germline V and J ends were trimmed by 5 bases and 0 bases, with 11 bases remaining between them. This CDR3 spans 14 amino acids. Looked up from germline, CDR1 is LNHDA and CDR2 is SQIVND (reference sequence).

The chain couples TRBV12-3 or TRBV12-4 to TRBJ2-7; no definite D call. The CDR3 length is 15 residues. Trimming left V 6 bases short and J 0 bases short, with 15 bases between. This CDR3 is CASRAGRAISYEQYF. For the CDR3, the DNA is TGTGCCAGCAGGGCCGGACGTGCGATCTCCTACGAGCAGTACTTC.

The chain carries TRBV7-3 and TRBJ2-2; 12 nucleotides line up with TRBD2. CDR1 is SGHTA and CDR2 is FQGTGA in the germline V gene. J was trimmed by 4 bases and V by 6 bases; bases with no gene match: 0. The CDR3 is 14 residues long. CDR3 nucleotide sequence: TGTGCCAGCAGACTAGCGGGAGGCACCGGGGAGCTGTTTTTT. This sequence encodes CASRLAGGTGELFF.

This clonotype was picked up a small number of times. The gene calls are TRBV10-3 and TRBJ2-5; 10 positions match TRBD1. Looked up from germline, CDR1 is ENHRY and CDR2 is SYGVKD. This CDR3 is built from 14 residues. The J segment lost 4 bases and the V segment lost 10 bases, leaving 9 bases of the junction unmatched. The CDR3 reads CATGPGQGRETQYF. The CDR3 nucleotides are TGTGCCACCGGGCCGGGACAGGGGCGAGAGACCCAGTACTTC.

The chain links TRBV19 to TRBJ1-1; 7 bases map to TRBD1. CDR1 and CDR2 from the germline V gene are LNHDA and SQIVND (reference sequence). The J segment lost 0 bases and the V segment lost 6 bases, leaving 7 bases of the junction unmatched. The CDR3 contains 15 residues. The CDR3 here is CASRTRDSMNTEAFF. The DNA of the CDR3 is TGTGCCAGTAGGACACGGGACAGCATGAACACTGAAGCTTTCTTT.

A few counts support this clonotype. The chain uses TRBV20-1 and TRBJ1-2; D might be TRBD1 (6 bases). The V and J ends lost 6 bases and 7 bases respectively, with 12 bases between them. Germline-derived CDR1 and CDR2 are DFQATT and SNEGSKA (reference sequence). CDR3 length: 11 amino acids. This CDR3 is CSARQAFGYTF. CDR3 sequence (DNA): TGCAGTGCCCGACAGGCTTTTGGCTACACCTTC.

The chain recombines TRBV19 with TRBJ2-2; maybe TRBD2 (6 bases). From germline, CDR1 is LNHDA and CDR2 SQIVND (reference sequence). V was cut by 3 bases and J by 3 bases, with 8 bases left in between. This CDR3 has 14 amino acids. CDR3 in DNA: TGTGCCAGTAGTATGGGACTTTACACCGGGGAGCTGTTTTTT. Amino acid sequence: CASSMGLYTGELFF.